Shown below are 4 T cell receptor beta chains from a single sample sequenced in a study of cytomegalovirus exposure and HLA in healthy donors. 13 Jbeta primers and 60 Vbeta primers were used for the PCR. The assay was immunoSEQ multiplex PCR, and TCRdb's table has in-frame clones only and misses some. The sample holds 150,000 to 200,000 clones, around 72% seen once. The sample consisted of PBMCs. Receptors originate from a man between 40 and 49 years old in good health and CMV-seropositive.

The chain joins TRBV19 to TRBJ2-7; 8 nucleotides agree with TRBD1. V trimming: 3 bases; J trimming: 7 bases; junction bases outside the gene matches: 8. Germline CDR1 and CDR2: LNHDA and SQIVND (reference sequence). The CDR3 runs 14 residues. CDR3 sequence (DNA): TGTGCCAGTAGTATTGGGCAGGGGGCGCGGGAGCAGTACTTC. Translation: CASSIGQGAREQYF.

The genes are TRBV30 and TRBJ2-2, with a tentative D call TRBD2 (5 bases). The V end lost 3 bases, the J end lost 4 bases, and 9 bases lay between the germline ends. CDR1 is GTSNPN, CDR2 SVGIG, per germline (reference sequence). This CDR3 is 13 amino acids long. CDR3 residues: CAWSGLGTGELFF. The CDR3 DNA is TGTGCCTGGAGCGGACTGGGCACCGGGGAGCTGTTTTTT.

The CDR3 DNA follows: TGTGCCAGCAGCTTAACGCCGGATCAGCCCCAGCATTTT. This gives the protein CASSLTPDQPQHF. V and J are TRBV5-4 and TRBJ1-5; D unresolved. The V end was cut by 2 bases, the J end by 5 bases, with 8 bases between. This CDR3 comprises 13 residues. Germline V CDR1 and CDR2: SGHNT, YYREEE (reference sequence). Looking up the rest from reference TRBV5-4 and TRBJ1-5 gives the full variable domain: ETGVTQSPTHLIKTRGQQVTLRCSSQSGHNTVSWYQQALGQGPQFIFQYYREEENGRGNFPPRFSGLQFPNYSSELNVNALELDDSALYLCASSLTPDQPQHFGDGTRLSIL.

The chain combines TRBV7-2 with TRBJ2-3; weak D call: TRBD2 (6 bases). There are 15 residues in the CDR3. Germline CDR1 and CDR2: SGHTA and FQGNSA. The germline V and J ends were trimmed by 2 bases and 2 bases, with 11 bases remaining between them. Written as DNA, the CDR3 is TGTGCCAGCAGCTTACAGGCGGGGCCCACAGATACGCAGTATTTT. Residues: CASSLQAGPTDTQYF.